This passage covers 2 T cell receptor beta chains from one sample sequenced in a study of CD8+ T cells in alopecia areata. RNA was extracted and reverse transcribed into cDNA as the sequencing template. Repertoires were generated with immunoSEQ multiplex PCR, while TCRdb's copy carries only in-frame clones and drops some. The sample yields 150,000 or so clones, around 47% seen once. Sample: CD4+ T cells sorted from blood. These receptors were obtained from a human donor with alopecia areata.

This clone has only a few counts. The chain employs TRBV25-1 and TRBJ2-2, with a tentative D call TRBD2 (5 bases). CDR1 and CDR2 (germline): MGHDK, SYGVNS. This CDR3 has 16 residues. The V end was cut by 0 bases, the J end by 0 bases, with 8 bases between. The CDR3 region has the DNA TGTGCCAGCAGTGAATATCAAGCGGCGAACACCGGGGAGCTGTTTTTT. Translating it yields CASSEYQAANTGELFF.

V and J are TRBV4-2 and TRBJ2-1, with 9 bases that match TRBD2. After removal of 3 bases from V and 9 bases from J, the junction contained 12 bases not matched to a gene. The germline gives CDR1 LGHNA, CDR2 YNFKEQ. The CDR3 totals 16 residues. The CDR3 DNA follows: TGTGCCAGCAGCCAGGGTGGAATAGCGGGAGAAATTGAGCAGTTCTTC. The encoded protein is CASSQGGIAGEIEQFF.